The 6 T cell receptor beta chains in this list originate from one sample, sequenced in a study of tumor-infiltrating lymphocytes in primary liver carcinoma. Starting material of about 0.45 ug total RNA yielded TCR beta cDNA via a constant-region primer. Slightly modified ARM-PCR served as the procedure for the TCR beta libraries. These libraries came from three rounds of nested multiplex PCR. A C-beta reverse primer was combined with TRBV1-TRBV30 forward primers in the first two PCR rounds, and each round had approximately 10 cycles. TCRdb re-derived calls from the multiplex PCR reads in MiXCR, one entry per CDR3 protein. The table shows approximately 64,000 distinct CDR3 sequences, with over 60% occurring only once. Co-extracted RNA and DNA came from approximately 20-30 mg of unsorted bulk tissue. Sequenced sample: liver tumor tissue from sampling region 4. Subset specified: tumor region T4, right-lateral pole. These receptors were obtained from a man aged 35 to 55 with primary liver carcinoma and hepatitis B virus infection.

The chain joins TRBV11-2 to TRBJ2-7; the D is unclear. This CDR3 spans 15 amino acids. Per germline, CDR1 SGHAT and CDR2 FQNNGV. The V gene lost 4 bases and the J gene lost 4 bases, with 17 bases spanning the gap. The CDR3 region is CASSSMIDPDYEQYF. The DNA of the CDR3 is TGTGCCAGCAGCTCCATGATAGATCCGGATTACGAGCAGTACTTC. Supplemented by reference TRBV11-2 and TRBJ2-7, the full variable domain reads EAGVAQSPRYKIIEKRQSVAFWCNPISGHATLYWYQQILGQGPKLLIQFQNNGVVDDSQLPKDRFSAERLKGVDSTLKIQPAKLEDSAVYLCASSSMIDPDYEQYFGPGTRLTVT.

The chain joins TRBV29-1 to TRBJ1-1; D is undetermined. The CDR3 has 12 amino acids. CDR1 and CDR2 from the germline V gene are SQVTM and ANQGSEA. Trimming left V 3 bases short and J 4 bases short, with 9 bases between. CDR3 DNA sequence: TGCAGCGTTGAGTTCGGGGTCACTGAAGCTTTCTTT. This sequence encodes CSVEFGVTEAFF.

This clonotype was counted a few times. The chain is built from TRBV6-6 and TRBJ2-7, with 9 bases that match TRBD1. The germline CDR1 and CDR2 sequences are MNHNY and SVGAGI (reference sequence). Losses at the gene ends were 6 bases for V and 3 bases for J; bases not matched to a gene: 15. The CDR3 consists of 17 residues. The CDR3: CASSPRLNRGQNYEQYF. The CDR3 DNA reads TGTGCCAGCAGCCCTAGACTAAACAGGGGGCAGAACTACGAGCAGTACTTC.

With regard to this clonotype: Likely a read error: the CDR3 ends without its conserved phenylalanine or tryptophan. The rearrangement joins TRBV29-1 to TRBJ2-7; D is unclear. Germline loops: CDR1 SQVTM, CDR2 ANQGSEA. The CDR3 has 12 amino acids. Trimming left V 6 bases short and J 1 base short, with 10 bases between. The CDR3 here is CSVTPSSYEQYL. DNA for the CDR3: TGCAGCGTAACTCCGAGTTCCTACGAGCAGTACTTA.

Concerning this clonotype: Possible read error: a much larger clone is one base away. The chain recombines TRBV14 with TRBJ2-1; 9 bases match TRBD1. CDR1 is SGHDN, CDR2 FVKESK, per germline. This CDR3 contains 17 residues. After removal of 0 bases from V and 11 bases from J, the junction contained 14 bases not matched to a gene. DNA for the CDR3: TGTGCCAGCAGCCAAGAGAGTCAGGGGACAGGGTACATTAAGCAGTTCTTC. Its protein product is CASSQESQGTGYIKQFF.

Of note for this clonotype: Given a much more abundant clone one base away, this may be a read error. The chain has TRBV28 and TRBJ2-6; D uncertain. The germline CDR1 and CDR2 sequences are MDHEN and SYDVKM. V lost 7 bases, J lost 1 base, and 11 bases lay in between. There are 15 residues in the CDR3. CDR3 nucleotides: TGTGCCAGCAAACCGAACTCGTCTGGGGCCAACGTCCTGACTTTC. Its translation: CASKPNSSGANVLTF.